These T cell receptor beta chains were read from a single sample in a study of technical replicates of blood from several donors. Data came from immunoSEQ multiplex PCR; TCRdb stores just in-frame clones and leaves some out. The sample holds 50,000 or so clones, about 90% seen once. The specimen sequenced was PBMCs. Every receptor here comes from a human donor in good health. Some clones in this sample may be carry-over from other donors' samples. Both conserved end residues are part of each CDR3. A D gene is named only where the DNA matches it firmly. Clone size is given for some rows only: seen once, a few or many times, or a class if the clone is expanded.

j_gene	v_gene	abundance	d_gene	CDR3nt	CDR3aa
TRBJ2-7	TRBV18	NA	TRBD1	TGTGCCAGCTCACCTCAACAGGGGTCAAACGAGCAGTACTTC	CASSPQQGSNEQYF
TRBJ2-3	TRBV7-2	NA	TRBD1	TGTGCCAGCAGCCCGGGGACAGGTCTAGGCACAGATACGCAGTATTTT	CASSPGTGLGTDTQYF
TRBJ2-3	TRBV5-6	NA	NA	TGTGCCAGCAGCGCCAGGGGGGACACGCAGTATTTT	CASSARGDTQYF
TRBJ2-2	TRBV30	NA	NA	TGTGCCTGGAGTGTAGTGCGGCAGTACACCGGGGAGCTGTTTTTT	CAWSVVRQYTGELFF
TRBJ2-3	TRBV29-1	NA	NA	TGCAGCGTTCCCATTGATACGCAGTATTTT	CSVPIDTQYF
TRBJ2-3	TRBV4-3	NA	NA	TGCGCCAGCAGCCCCGGGGTAGTAGCAGATACGCAGTATTTT	CASSPGVVADTQYF
TRBJ1-1	TRBV12-5	NA	TRBD1	TGTGCTAGTGCCACTGGGACAGGGATGATAGCTGAAGCTTTCTTT	CASATGTGMIAEAFF
TRBJ1-2	TRBV6-1	NA	NA	TGTGCCAGCAGGGGGGGGTCTAACTATGGCTACACCTTC	CASRGGSNYGYTF
TRBJ2-5	TRBV7-6	NA	NA	TGTGCCAGCAGCTTAGATGACTTCGGGGAGACCCAGTACTTC	CASSLDDFGETQYF
TRBJ1-5	TRBV6-1	NA	TRBD1	TGTGCCAGCAGTGACCGACAGGGGGATGGTCAGCCCCAGCATTTT	CASSDRQGDGQPQHF
TRBJ2-5	TRBV7-8	NA	TRBD2	TGTGCCAGCAGCCCAGCGGGGGAGACCCAGTACTTC	CASSPAGETQYF
TRBJ1-5	TRBV10-1	NA	TRBD1	TGCGCCATACCCCCGAGTGACAGGGGCAATCAGCCCCAGCATTTT	CAIPPSDRGNQPQHF
TRBJ2-7	TRBV12-5	NA	TRBD2	TGTGCTAGTGGAGGACTAGCGGGAGGGAGGGAGCAGTACTTC	CASGGLAGGREQYF
TRBJ2-7	TRBV4-3	NA	NA	TGCGCCAGCAGCCAAGAAAGGGCCGGGGGCTACGAGCAGTACTTC	CASSQERAGGYEQYF
TRBJ2-2	TRBV9	NA	NA	TGTGCCAGCAGCGTGACAACAGGGCTTCCTGGGGAGCTGTTTTTT	CASSVTTGLPGELFF
TRBJ1-1	TRBV7-9	NA	TRBD1	TGTGCCAGCAGCTTAGCTACGACAGGGATAAACACTGAAGCTTTCTTT	CASSLATTGINTEAFF
TRBJ2-2	TRBV5-6	NA	TRBD1	TGTGCCAGCAGCTATTTTGGGACAGGGGGCACCGGGGAGCTGTTTTTT	CASSYFGTGGTGELFF
TRBJ2-1	TRBV30	NA	NA	TGTGCCTGGAGTGGCGGGACGGCGAGTGAGCAGTTCTTC	CAWSGGTASEQFF
TRBJ2-7	TRBV15	NA	TRBD2	TGTGCCACCAGCAGAGATGGGAGTCGCGGGAGAGCCTACGAGCAGTACTTC	CATSRDGSRGRAYEQYF
TRBJ1-5	TRBV19	NA	NA	TGTGCCAGTAGTACCCCCCCCCAAGCCAATCAGCCCCAGCATTTT	CASSTPPQANQPQHF
TRBJ2-1	TRBV4-3	many	NA	TGCGCCAGCAGCCAAGATCGCCGGGATGAGCAGTTCTTC	CASSQDRRDEQFF
TRBJ2-1	TRBV6-5	NA	TRBD1	TGTGCCAGCAGCGACAGGGGTTCCAATGAGCAGTTCTTC	CASSDRGSNEQFF
TRBJ1-6	TRBV4-2	NA	NA	TGTGCCAGCAGCCAAATGGTCGGGGGAAGCTCCTATAATTCACCCCTCCACTTT	CASSQMVGGSSYNSPLHF
TRBJ1-4	TRBV7-2	NA	NA	TGTGCCAGCAGCCGACAGGCTGCAACTAATGAAAAACTGTTTTTT	CASSRQAATNEKLFF
TRBJ2-5	TRBV4-1	NA	NA	TGCGCCAGCGCCCAGACTCGAGCGGAGACCCAGTACTTC	CASAQTRAETQYF
TRBJ2-7	TRBV7-9	NA	NA	TGTGCCAGCAGCGAAGAGGGCAGTCGGTACGAGCAGTACTTC	CASSEEGSRYEQYF
TRBJ2-6	TRBV5-6	NA	NA	TGTGCCAGCAGCGGGGGACATAGGGTTGGGGCCAACGTCCTGACTTTC	CASSGGHRVGANVLTF
TRBJ1-2	TRBV7-3	NA	NA	TGTGCCAGCAGCTTCGGGAGCCATATCGGCTACACCTTC	CASSFGSHIGYTF
TRBJ2-7	TRBV6-5	NA	TRBD2	TGTGCCAGCAGTTCAGGGACTAGCCGGCAGTACTTC	CASSSGTSRQYF
TRBJ1-1	TRBV6-1	NA	TRBD1	TGTGCCAGCAGATTCACCGGGACAGGGGTCCCTGAAGCTTTCTTT	CASRFTGTGVPEAFF
TRBJ1-1	TRBV6-5	NA	NA	TGTGCCAGCAAGGCCGCAGGGTTCGCTGAAGCTTTCTTT	CASKAAGFAEAFF
TRBJ1-5	TRBV6-5	NA	NA	TGTGCCAGCGGTCAGGGGAGCAATCAGCCCCAGCATTTT	CASGQGSNQPQHF
TRBJ1-1	TRBV19	NA	TRBD1	TGTGCCAGTAGTATTAACAGGGGCACTGAAGCTTTCTTT	CASSINRGTEAFF
TRBJ2-3	TRBV11-2	once	NA	TGTGCCAGCAGCTTAGATTTGCTAGCTGAAACTAGCACAGATACGCAGTATTTT	CASSLDLLAETSTDTQYF